This T cell receptor beta chain was retrieved from a study of blood T cell repertoires in COVID-19. The CDR3 is 16 residues long. Per the germline V gene, CDR1 is SGHTS and CDR2 is YDEGEE. The V gene lost 1 base and the J gene lost 5 bases, with 18 bases spanning the gap. Repertoires were generated with immunoSEQ multiplex PCR, while TCRdb's copy carries only in-frame clones and drops some. The sample records roughly 360,000 clones, roughly four fifths being singletons. The chain joins TRBV5-8 to TRBJ1-1; D is uncertain. The sample comprised PBMCs or T cells enriched from blood (not recorded which). The TCR comes from a woman aged 45-65 years who had recovered from COVID-19. This CDR3 reads CASSLSDRSLRTEAFF. In nucleotides, the CDR3 is TGTGCCAGCAGCTTGTCGGATAGATCGTTGCGGACTGAAGCTTTCTTT.